This paragraph reports one TCR beta chain. What this receptor recognizes is not known. No qualities accompany the bases; no much larger clone lies one base away. The sample originates from a study of shared clonotypes between healthy human individuals (TCRdb year 2020). For context, the study as a whole: The cohort comprised two women and a few men aged 18 to 49 years. To increase sequencing depth and limit assay-specific biases, TCR repertoire library preparation and sequencing were carried out by different laboratories using diverse techniques. The study deeply sequenced blood TCR repertoires of about 5 healthy adults to estimate repertoire size and the extent of clonotype sharing between individuals. For each donor, CD4 naive and CD4 memory were each given three plates, CD8 naive was given two plates, and CD8 memory was given one plate. Between about 0.8 and 9 billion PBMCs per donor were obtained by leukapheresis. What the work shows at the level of the full study, not this receptor alone: Sampling was limited to blood, and TCR repertoires in tissue likely differ from TCR repertoires in blood. Sharing across a handful of donors was observed for approximately 5% of naive CD4, 3% to 3.5% of naive CD8, around 2.5% of memory CD4, and about 0.4% of memory CD8 clonotypes. The genetic and exposure-history diversity represented was limited by the small number of donors. Rarefaction of sorted-subset datasets indicated incomplete sequencing despite the large sequencing depth. Pairwise subsampling indicated that sequencing depth was expected to affect the degree of clonotype sharing among donors. Higher generation probabilities were observed for clonotypes shared by all four sorted-subset donors than for non-shared clonotypes. Naive subsets generally had larger estimated clonotype richness than memory subsets did.

Trimming accounts for 3 bases at V and 2 bases at J, while the number of junction bases matched to no gene is 6. CDR1 and CDR2, looked up from the germline V gene, are KGHSH and LQKENI. Spanning cysteine to phenylalanine, the CDR3 consists of 16 amino acids. Just the 48-base CDR3 DNA is kept, in frame starting at base 1. Healthy HIV-negative adults with no recently reported acute infections or vaccinations were included as donors. Every donor was a Caucasian adult living in Nashville, Tennessee, USA. CD4+ T cells were enriched by magnetic negative selection, after which naive cells were positively selected on CD45RA and the negative fraction was taken as the memory subset. Blood was obtained by leukapheresis, after which PBMCs were separated by Ficoll-Histopaque density gradient centrifugation and cryopreserved in liquid nitrogen vapor phase. Analytical flow cytometry was used to check the purity and quantity of each magnetically sorted T cell population. Genomic DNA was isolated from every sorted fraction and measured by UV absorbance on a Nanodrop 2000c.

Using the deep immunoSEQ assay, TCR CDR3 regions were amplified from genomic DNA by multiplex PCR. Extracted genomic DNA from each cell subset was spread evenly across all wells of several immunoSEQ 96-well plates, with each plate serving as a replicate. Each replicate PCR for sorted subsets received 150 to 250 ng genomic DNA, equal to tens of thousands of T cell genomes. The purified libraries were quantified using a Qubit 3.0 fluorometer, sized with a Bioanalyzer 2100, and then quantified again using the KAPA Library Quantification kit. Every immunoSEQ 96-well plate was sequenced on a dedicated single-read 150-cycle Illumina NextSeq 550 flow cell. Per the authors' processing: Because the immunoSEQ output held only junctional sequences and lacked quality scores, the filtering could not match the filtering applied to full-length reads. To assign V/J genes and CDR3, sequences were annotated using PyIR, a Python wrapper for IgBLAST v1.9, with IMGT germline references. Reads were removed for weak V/J assignments (E-value above 1e-6), missing CDR3, stop codons, out-of-frame junctions, or ambiguous translated residues. V3J clonotypes were defined as sequences sharing the same inferred V gene, J gene, and CDR3 amino acid sequence. To compute the percentage overlap between repertoires, the number of shared unique clonotypes was divided by the size of the smaller repertoire. Repertoire richness was assessed with RTK rarefaction, the Chao1 estimator, and Recon v2.1 estimates of unobserved clonotypes. For all TCRbeta clonotypes obtained by the gDNA method from a handful of donors, generation probabilities were computed with OLGA. In TCRdb, the immuneACCESS table is reduced to in-frame sequences with V and J assigned. These tables do not hold every clone; where another copy was compared, an unresolved V gene accounts for under half, and the others remain unexplained. V and J calls and clone size are as listed in that table; D and trimming were resolved from the DNA. In all, the sample holds millions of clones, and roughly 94% of those were seen once. Around 0.13% of the sample is held by the ten biggest clonotypes.

Sequenced sample: naive CD4+ T cells sorted from blood. Taken with the paper, the label for cell subset or site translates to: CD45RA+ positively selected. The chain couples TRBV18 to TRBJ2-2, with TRBD2 matching 7 junction bases. The clonotype comes from a man younger than 35 in good health. At the DNA level, the sequence is TGTGCCAGCTCACCGCGCGGGGGATTAAACACCGGGGAGCTGTTTTTT. This translates into CASSPRGGLNTGELFF.